This T cell receptor (beta chain) appears in the sequencing data of a study of cytomegalovirus exposure and HLA in healthy donors. Broader study findings: Presence/absence analyses supposed approximately even sequencing depth among donors. In vitro data verified three CMV-associated chains as specific for CMV antigens.

When sampled, the donors appeared nominally healthy, though they likely had unrecorded immune exposures. The J segment lost 3 bases and the V segment lost 3 bases, leaving 21 bases of the junction unmatched. The CDR3 is made up of 19 amino acids. Per the germline V gene, CDR1 is GTSNPN and CDR2 is SVGIG (reference sequence). A remark on this clone: What it binds is not known.

Researchers ran the PCR with 60 Vbeta and 13 Jbeta primers. The repertoire was sequenced with immunoSEQ multiplex PCR; TCRdb's copy has only in-frame clones and lacks some. This sample carries fewer than 100,000 clones, over 60% of them seen once, and the ten largest clones take 1.1%. The chain recombines TRBV30 with TRBJ2-5, with 8 bases lining up with TRBD1. This TCR was sampled from a male donor in good health and CMV-seronegative. Sequencing was carried out using PBMCs. CDR3 coding DNA: TGTGCCTGGAGAAGAATCCAGGGGGCGCCGGTCCCCCTAAAAGAGACCCAGTACTTC. This sequence encodes CAWRRIQGAPVPLKETQYF.